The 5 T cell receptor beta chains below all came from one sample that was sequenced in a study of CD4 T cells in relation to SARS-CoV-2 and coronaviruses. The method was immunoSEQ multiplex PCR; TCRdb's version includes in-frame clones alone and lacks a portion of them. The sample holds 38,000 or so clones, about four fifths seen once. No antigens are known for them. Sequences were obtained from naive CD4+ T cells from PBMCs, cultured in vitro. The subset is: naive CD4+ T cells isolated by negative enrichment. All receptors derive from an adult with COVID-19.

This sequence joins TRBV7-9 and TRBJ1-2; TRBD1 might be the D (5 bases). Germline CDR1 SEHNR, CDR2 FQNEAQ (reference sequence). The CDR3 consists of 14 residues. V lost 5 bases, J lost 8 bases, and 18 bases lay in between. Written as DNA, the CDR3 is TGTGCCAGCAGCCCCCAGGCCAGGCAGGGCGGCTACACCTTC. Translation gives CASSPQARQGGYTF.

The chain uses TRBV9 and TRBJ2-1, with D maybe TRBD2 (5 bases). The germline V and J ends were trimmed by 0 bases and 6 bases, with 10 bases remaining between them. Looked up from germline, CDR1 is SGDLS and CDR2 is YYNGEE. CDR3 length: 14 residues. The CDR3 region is CASSVDRGSNEQFF. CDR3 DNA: TGTGCCAGCAGCGTAGATCGTGGGAGCAATGAGCAGTTCTTC.

CDR3 coding DNA: TGTGCCAGCAGCCAAGAGACCCAGTACTTC. Translating gives CASSQETQYF. The chain has TRBV28 and TRBJ2-5; D gene uncertain. Trimming took off 6 bases at V and 1 base at J, with 0 bases between the two ends. The CDR3 totals 10 residues. The germline V gene encodes CDR1 MDHEN and CDR2 SYDVKM.

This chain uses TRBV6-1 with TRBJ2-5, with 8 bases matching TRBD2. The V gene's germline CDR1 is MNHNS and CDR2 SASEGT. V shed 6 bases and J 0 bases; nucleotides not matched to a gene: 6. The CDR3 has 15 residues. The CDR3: CASSRNSGNQETQYF. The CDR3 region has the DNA TGTGCCAGCAGCCGTAATAGCGGGAACCAAGAGACCCAGTACTTC.

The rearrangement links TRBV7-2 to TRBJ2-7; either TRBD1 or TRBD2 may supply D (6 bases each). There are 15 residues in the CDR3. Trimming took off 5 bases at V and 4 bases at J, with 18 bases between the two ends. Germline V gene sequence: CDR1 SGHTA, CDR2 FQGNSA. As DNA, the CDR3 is TGTGCCAGCAGCCCAGGAGGGGGACGCTCGTACGAGCAGTACTTC. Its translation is CASSPGGGRSYEQYF.